The 2 T cell receptor beta chains below come from one sample, sequenced in a study of PD-L1 blockade in urothelial cancer. Here immunoSEQ multiplex PCR was the method, and the copy in TCRdb shows in-frame clones only, minus some. Among 20,000 to 25,000 clones listed, 85% to 90% were seen once. The material sequenced was PBMCs, taken around atezolizumab (anti-PD-L1) treatment. The receptors here all came from a woman aged 60-75 years with urothelial cancer.

The DNA for the CDR3 is TGTGCCAGCTCACCGGGACAGGTCTACGAGCAGTACTTC. Protein sequence: CASSPGQVYEQYF. The chain uses TRBV18 and TRBJ2-7, with 8 nucleotides matching TRBD1. Germline V gives CDR1 KGHSH, CDR2 LQKENI. J gave up 3 bases and V 3 bases, and 1 base lay outside the gene matches. The CDR3 is 13 residues long.

The rearrangement links TRBV28 to TRBJ2-2; D remains ambiguous. V shed 0 bases and J shed 6 bases, with 8 bases lying between them. CDR1 MDHEN and CDR2 SYDVKM come from the germline V gene. The CDR3 is 14 amino acids. The CDR3 coding sequence is TGTGCCAGCAGTTTATGGGTTAGCCCCGGGGAGCTGTTTTTT. Its translation: CASSLWVSPGELFF. Full variable domain (outside the CDR3, taken from reference TRBV28 and TRBJ2-2): DVKVTQSSRYLVKRTGEKVFLECVQDMDHENMFWYRQDPGLGLRLIYFSYDVKMKEKGDIPEGYSVSREKKERFSLILESASTNQTSMYLCASSLWVSPGELFFGEGSRLTVL.